The 15 T cell receptor beta chains below all came from one sample that was sequenced in a study of CD8 T cells in ankylosing spondylitis. General study findings and limits: Blood from ankylosing spondylitis patients appeared to carry a characteristic roughly 8-variant TCR beta motif.

TCRdb reprocessed the 5' RACE reads via MiXCR and lists one record per CDR3 protein. The repertoire holds under 950,000 distinct CDR3 sequences, with under 20% as singletons. Antigens of these TCRs are unknown. Material for sequencing was blood, either unsorted or a sorted T cell fraction (not recorded which). Receptor source: a male donor with ankylosing spondylitis.

In its sample, this clonotype was seen a few times. This rearrangement joins TRBV15 to TRBJ2-2; weak D call: TRBD2 (5 bases). The germline V gene has CDR1 LNHNV and CDR2 YYDKDF (reference sequence). This CDR3 has 15 residues. V was pared by 0 bases and J by 2 bases, with 7 bases between. In nucleotides, the CDR3 is TGTGCCACCAGCAGAGATCGGGGAAACACCGGGGAGCTGTTTTTT. Translating it yields CATSRDRGNTGELFF.

The V call is TRBV5-1, the J call TRBJ2-1; 9 positions agree with TRBD2. Germline V gives CDR1 SGHRS, CDR2 YFSETQ. Trimming took 0 bases from V and 9 from J; bases not matched to a gene: 10. This CDR3 is 16 amino acids long. The CDR3 region has the DNA TGCGCCAGCAGCTTGGTAGGGGGACTAGCCTTAGGTGAGCAGTTCTTC. The encoded protein is CASSLVGGLALGEQFF.

The chain employs TRBV11-2 and TRBJ2-3, with TRBD1 matching over 7 bases. Germline V gene sequence: CDR1 SGHAT, CDR2 FQNNGV. This CDR3 contains 15 residues. V shed 5 bases and J 0 bases; nucleotides not matched to a gene: 5. The CDR3 sequence is CASSIGQASTDTQYF. The CDR3 coding sequence is TGTGCCAGCAGCATTGGACAGGCTAGCACAGATACGCAGTATTTT.

The chain has TRBV3-1 and TRBJ2-3; D unresolved. The CDR3 has 14 amino acids. Trimming pared 1 base from V and 6 bases from J, leaving 11 bases between. CDR1 LGHDT and CDR2 YNNKEL come from the germline V gene (reference sequence). The CDR3 protein is CASSQVRSRDTQYF. Here the CDR3 DNA reads TGTGCCAGCAGCCAAGTAAGATCCCGGGATACGCAGTATTTT.

The gene calls are TRBV12-3 or TRBV12-4 and TRBJ2-2, with a possible D match to TRBD1 (6 bases). V dropped 5 bases and J dropped 7 bases, with 11 bases sitting between them. There are 13 residues in the CDR3. The CDR3 loop is CASSPGQIGELFF. DNA for the CDR3: TGTGCCAGCAGTCCCGGACAGATCGGGGAGCTGTTTTTT.

J is TRBJ1-1 and V is TRBV6-2 or TRBV6-3, with unresolved D. V lost 0 bases and J 5 bases, leaving 13 bases between the germline ends. The CDR3 length is 15 residues. Germline CDR1 is MNHEY and CDR2 is SVGEGT. The DNA for the CDR3 is TGTGCCAGCAGTTACTCTTTCAGGATGGGGACTGAAGCTTTCTTT. This gives the protein CASSYSFRMGTEAFF.

This clonotype was counted a few times. This chain joins TRBV5-5 and TRBJ2-2, with no clear D. V lost 1 base to trimming and J lost 0 bases, with 13 bases between them. The CDR3 has 17 amino acids. Germline assignment: CDR1 SGHKS and CDR2 YYEKEE (reference sequence). This chain's CDR3 is CASSLHFPRANTGELFF. The CDR3 region has the DNA TGTGCCAGCAGCTTGCATTTCCCGCGAGCGAACACCGGGGAGCTGTTTTTT. The whole variable domain, filled in from reference TRBV5-5 and TRBJ2-2, reads DAGVTQSPTHLIKTRGQQVTLRCSPISGHKSVSWYQQVLGQGPQFIFQYYEKEERGRGNFPDRFSARQFPNYSSELNVNALLLGDSALYLCASSLHFPRANTGELFFGEGSRLTVL.

This clonotype was found a few times. The chain is built from TRBV12-3 or TRBV12-4 and TRBJ2-4; tentatively, D is TRBD2 (5 bases). V was pared by 2 bases and J by 3 bases, with 14 bases between. The CDR3 spans 16 residues. The CDR3 sequence is CASSLFPIGVKNIQYF. In DNA, the CDR3 is TGTGCCAGCAGTTTATTTCCTATCGGGGTCAAAAACATTCAGTACTTC.

J is TRBJ2-5 and V is TRBV18; 11 positions agree with TRBD2. V shed 5 bases, J shed 4 bases, and the junction held 3 bases outside the gene matches. Germline-derived CDR1 and CDR2 are KGHSH and LQKENI. The length of the CDR3 is 14 residues. CDR3: CASSAGLAGETQYF. For the CDR3, the DNA is TGTGCCAGCTCAGCTGGACTAGCGGGAGAGACCCAGTACTTC.

This clonotype was seen more than once but under ten times. The chain combines TRBV3-1 with TRBJ1-2; D is unresolved. Trimming stripped 0 bases from V and 6 bases from J, with 5 bases between. The germline gives CDR1 LGHDT, CDR2 YNNKEL (reference sequence). The CDR3 is 12 amino acids. The CDR3: CASSQEGNGYTF. The CDR3 bases are TGTGCCAGCAGCCAAGAAGGGAATGGCTACACCTTC.

As for this clonotype: An end of the junction does not agree with germline; a read error may underlie this. The rearrangement uses TRBV27 and TRBJ1-3; D gene uncertain. The CDR3 runs to 15 residues. Germline values: CDR1 MNHEY, CDR2 SMNVEV (reference sequence). The CDR3 protein is CGSSLFGGYGNTIYF. The DNA for the CDR3 is TGTGGCAGCAGTTTATTTGGAGGATATGGAAACACCATATATTTT.

V and J are TRBV7-8 and TRBJ2-1, with D hard to call. V was cut by 6 bases and J by 7 bases, with 13 bases left in between. The CDR3 is 13 amino acids. Germline V gene lookup returns CDR1 SGHVS and CDR2 FQNEAQ. The CDR3 sequence is CASSFRAFNEQFF. The DNA for the CDR3 is TGTGCCAGCAGTTTTAGGGCTTTTAATGAGCAGTTCTTC.

This sequence joins TRBV5-1 and TRBJ2-7; 8 nucleotides align to TRBD2. Per germline, CDR1 SGHRS and CDR2 YFSETQ. Germline trimming cut 5 bases from V and 7 bases from J; bases unmatched to any gene: 14. CDR3 size: 15 residues. The CDR3 region is CASSQAGGQLVEQYF. The DNA of the CDR3 is TGCGCCAGCAGTCAGGCGGGGGGCCAACTCGTGGAGCAGTACTTC.

There are a few counts of this clonotype. V is TRBV6-5 and J is TRBJ1-1; D uncertain. V lost 2 bases, J lost 4 bases, and 11 bases lay in between. Germline values: CDR1 MNHEY, CDR2 SVGAGI. This CDR3 comprises 14 residues. The CDR3 nucleotides are TGTGCCAGCAGTTACCTCCTTGGTCTCACTGAAGCTTTCTTT. Its protein is CASSYLLGLTEAFF.

This sequence joins TRBV6-5 and TRBJ2-7; 14 bases match TRBD2. The length of the CDR3 is 16 residues. Germline lookup yields CDR1 MNHEY and CDR2 SVGAGI. V was clipped by 0 bases and J by 4 bases; unmatched bases: 2. CDR3 sequence reads: CASSYSRTSGGYEQYF. CDR3 bases: TGTGCCAGCAGTTACTCGAGGACTAGCGGGGGGTACGAGCAGTACTTC.